The clone carrying this T cell receptor beta chain was seen ten or more times. Germline CDR1 MNHNS, CDR2 SASEGT. Trimming stripped 5 bases from V and 6 bases from J, with 14 bases between. This CDR3 spans 14 amino acids. The sample comes from a study of T cells in Graves' hyperthyroidism and ophthalmopathy. TCR beta CDR3 regions were amplified from RNA transcripts. The HTBI primer set drove a first-round RT-PCR of the TCR CDR3. TCRdb independently ran MiXCR on the multiplex PCR reads; one entry per CDR3 protein. This sample carries 350,000 to 400,000 distinct CDR3 sequences, more than 12% of them seen once, and the ten largest clones take approximately 32%.

The origin of this receptor is a woman aged 25 to 45 with Graves' hyperthyroidism. The V and J genes are TRBV6-1 and TRBJ2-1; TRBD1 might be the D (5 bases). Sequenced material: blood. CDR3 bases: TGTGCCAGCAGTTATTATCAGGGCCCCAATGAGCAGTTCTTC. It specifies CASSYYQGPNEQFF.